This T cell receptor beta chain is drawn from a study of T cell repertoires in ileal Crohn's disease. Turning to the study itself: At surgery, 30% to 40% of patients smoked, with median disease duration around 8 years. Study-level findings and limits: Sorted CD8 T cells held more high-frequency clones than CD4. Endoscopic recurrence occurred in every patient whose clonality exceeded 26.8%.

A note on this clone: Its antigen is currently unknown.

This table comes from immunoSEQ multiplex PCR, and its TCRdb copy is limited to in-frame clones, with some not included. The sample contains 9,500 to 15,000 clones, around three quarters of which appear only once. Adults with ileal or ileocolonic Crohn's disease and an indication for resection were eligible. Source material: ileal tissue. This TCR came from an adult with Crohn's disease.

The CDR3 bases are TGTGCCAGCAGCCAATTCCCCCCGGGACTAGCGGGGGGGCCCTCCTACAATGAGCAGTTCTTC. Its protein is CASSQFPPGLAGGPSYNEQFF. The chain combines TRBV4-2 with TRBJ2-1, with 16 bases aligning to TRBD2. Per germline, CDR1 LGHNA and CDR2 YNFKEQ. Trimming at V came to 2 bases and at J to 0 bases, leaving 10 bases not matched to a gene. This CDR3 is built from 21 residues.